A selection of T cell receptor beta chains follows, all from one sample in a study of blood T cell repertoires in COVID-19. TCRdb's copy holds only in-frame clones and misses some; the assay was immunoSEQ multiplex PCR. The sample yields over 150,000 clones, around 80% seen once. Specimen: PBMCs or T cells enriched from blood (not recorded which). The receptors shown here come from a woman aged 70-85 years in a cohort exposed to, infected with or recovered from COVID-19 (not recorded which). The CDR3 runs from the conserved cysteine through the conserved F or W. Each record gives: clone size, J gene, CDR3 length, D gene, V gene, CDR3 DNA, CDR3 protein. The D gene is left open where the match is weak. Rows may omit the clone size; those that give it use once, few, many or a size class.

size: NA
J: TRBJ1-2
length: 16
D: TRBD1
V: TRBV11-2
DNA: TGTGCCAGCAGCCCTCTCGGGACAGGGGAAGTCTACGGCTACACCTTC
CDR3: CASSPLGTGEVYGYTF

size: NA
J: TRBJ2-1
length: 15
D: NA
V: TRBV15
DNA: TGTGCCACCAGCTCCCAAACTAGCTACCACAATGAGCAGTTCTTC
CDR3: CATSSQTSYHNEQFF

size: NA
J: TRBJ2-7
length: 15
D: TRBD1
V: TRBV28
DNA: TGTGCCAGCAGTCCCACCGGGACAGGGACTTACGAGCAGTACTTC
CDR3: CASSPTGTGTYEQYF

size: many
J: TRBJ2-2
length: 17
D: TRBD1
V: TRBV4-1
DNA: TGCGCCAGCAGCCAGACAGGGTTCGGACGGGCGACCGGGGAGCTGTTTTTT
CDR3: CASSQTGFGRATGELFF

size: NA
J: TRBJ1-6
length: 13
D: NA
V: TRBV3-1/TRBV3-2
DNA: TGTGCCAGCAGCCCACAGCATAATTCACCCCTCCACTTT
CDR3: CASSPQHNSPLHF

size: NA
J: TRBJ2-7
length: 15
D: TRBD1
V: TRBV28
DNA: TGTGCCAGCAGTTCATCCGGGACAGGGGGCTACGAGCAGTACTTC
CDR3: CASSSSGTGGYEQYF

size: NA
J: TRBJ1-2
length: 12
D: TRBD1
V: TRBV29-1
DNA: TGCAGCGTTTGGGGGACAGGGGATGGCTACACCTTC
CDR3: CSVWGTGDGYTF

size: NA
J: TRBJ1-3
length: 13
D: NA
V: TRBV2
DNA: TGTGCCAGCAGTGATTACTCTGGAAACACCATATATTTT
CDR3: CASSDYSGNTIYF

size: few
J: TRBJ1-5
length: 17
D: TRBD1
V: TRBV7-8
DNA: TGTGCCAGCAGCTTAACTTCCTTCCAGGGGGAAAATCAGCCCCAGCATTTT
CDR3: CASSLTSFQGENQPQHF

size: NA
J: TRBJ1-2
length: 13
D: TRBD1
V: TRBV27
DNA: TGTGCCAGCAGTCGAGGGGACAGGGCTCGCTACACCTTC
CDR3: CASSRGDRARYTF

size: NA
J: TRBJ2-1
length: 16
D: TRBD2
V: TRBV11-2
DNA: TGTGCCAGCAGATCTACCTCTAGCGGGAGATTGAATGAGCAGTTCTTC
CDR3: CASRSTSSGRLNEQFF

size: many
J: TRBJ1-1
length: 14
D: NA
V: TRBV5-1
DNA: TGCGCCAGCAGCTTGGCATTGGACTCTGCTGAAGCTTTCTTT
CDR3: CASSLALDSAEAFF

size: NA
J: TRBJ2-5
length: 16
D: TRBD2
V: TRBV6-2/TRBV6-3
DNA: TGTGCCAGCAGTTACTCGATAGCGGGAGTCCAAGAGACCCAGTACTTC
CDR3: CASSYSIAGVQETQYF